The rows below give T cell receptor beta chains drawn from one sample of a study of OX40 agonist ivuxolimab in advanced cancers. Generated by immunoSEQ multiplex PCR, the TCRdb table keeps only in-frame clones and is missing some. Seen here are about 45,000 clones, about nine tenths observed once, and the top ten hold roughly an eighth. The sequencing used CD4+ or CD8+ T cells sorted from blood, collected in a trial of the OX40 agonist ivuxolimab. Every receptor here comes from an adult with an advanced solid tumor such as melanoma, head and neck, liver or kidney cancer. Both conserved end residues are part of each CDR3. D genes are given only for firm matches. Expanded clones get a size class; other rows say once, few or many, or leave the size out.

J | V | size | D | DNA | CDR3
TRBJ2-5 | TRBV28 | - | - | TGTGCCAGCAGAAGAGAGACCCAGTACTTC | CASRRETQYF
TRBJ1-3 | TRBV11-2 | - | - | TGTGCCAGCAGCTTCTGGGCAGCCCTTGACTCTGGAAACACCATATATTTT | CASSFWAALDSGNTIYF
TRBJ1-1 | TRBV6-5 | - | - | TGTGCCAGCAGTTACTCCATAGGGAGCTCGAACACTGAAGCTTTCTTT | CASSYSIGSSNTEAFF
TRBJ2-7 | TRBV19 | few | - | TGTGCCAGTAGTATCGGACAGGGAGGGGAGCAGTACTTC | CASSIGQGGEQYF
TRBJ2-7 | TRBV28 | - | - | TGTGCCAGCAGTTTAGAAGCTAAAATGGGAGAGCAGTACTTC | CASSLEAKMGEQYF
TRBJ2-1 | TRBV7-9 | - | - | TGTGCCAGCAGCTTATCGACGAGCGGGTGGTACAATGAGCAGTTCTTC | CASSLSTSGWYNEQFF
TRBJ1-4 | TRBV6-1 | few | - | TGTGCTGGGGGCCGCCTCCTTAATGAAAAACTGTTTTTT | CAGGRLLNEKLFF
TRBJ2-1 | TRBV5-8 | - | - | TGTGCCAGCAGCTTGCTCGATGAGCAGTTCTTC | CASSLLDEQFF
TRBJ1-3 | TRBV4-3 | - | - | TGCGCCAGCAGCCAAGATTTCGCAAACCCTGGAAACACCATATATTTT | CASSQDFANPGNTIYF
TRBJ2-4 | TRBV19 | - | - | TGTGCCAGTGGTGAATGGGGGGCCCAGTACTTC | CASGEWGAQYF
TRBJ2-7 | TRBV7-2 | - | TRBD1 | TGTGCCAGCAGCTTAGGGGGGACAGGGGAAGAGCAGTACTTC | CASSLGGTGEEQYF
TRBJ2-5 | TRBV28 | once | - | TGTGCCAGCAGTTTATGGGCCGGGCAGGCAGACCCTGAGACCCAGTACTTC | CASSLWAGQADPETQYF
TRBJ2-7 | TRBV9 | once | - | TGTGCCAGCAGCCAAGTCGGAACAGGGAAACTCTACGAGCAGTACTTC | CASSQVGTGKLYEQYF
TRBJ1-4 | TRBV4-3 | - | TRBD1 | TGCGCCAGCAGGGACAGGGGAGGTGAAAAACTGTTTTTT | CASRDRGGEKLFF
TRBJ2-1 | TRBV29-1 | - | - | TGCAGCGTTGAATGGGGACGGGATGAGCAGTTCTTC | CSVEWGRDEQFF
TRBJ1-5 | TRBV4-3 | - | TRBD1 | TGCGCCAGCAGCCAAGATCGGACAGGGGTGAATCAGCCCCAGCATTTT | CASSQDRTGVNQPQHF
TRBJ2-3 | TRBV9 | - | TRBD1 | TGTGCCAGCAGTGTGCACGGACAGGGGGCAGATACGCAGTATTTT | CASSVHGQGADTQYF
TRBJ1-6 | TRBV28 | - | - | TGTGCCAGCAGTTTGGGACAAGGGTACCGGTCACCCCTCCACTTT | CASSLGQGYRSPLHF
TRBJ1-2 | TRBV7-9 | - | TRBD1 | TGTGCCAGCACCCCGCCCGGGACAGGGCTGGCCTATGGCTACACCTTC | CASTPPGTGLAYGYTF
TRBJ1-1 | TRBV27 | - | - | TGTGCCAGCAGTTTAAGGGGAGGGGCTAGATCTTTCTTT | CASSLRGGARSFF
TRBJ1-5 | TRBV7-9 | few | - | TGTGCCAGCAGCTTAGACACTAGCAATCAGCCCCAGCATTTT | CASSLDTSNQPQHF
TRBJ1-3 | TRBV7-3 | medium-sized | - | TGTGCCAGCAGCGATTACAGGGTAGCTGGAAACACCATATATTTT | CASSDYRVAGNTIYF
TRBJ1-5 | TRBV7-9 | - | TRBD1 | TGTGCCAGCAGCCCCGGACAGGGGAATCAGCCCCAGCATTTT | CASSPGQGNQPQHF
TRBJ1-2 | TRBV6-5 | - | - | TGTGCCAGCAGCCCGTTGCTGGGGAGCTATGGCTACACCTTC | CASSPLLGSYGYTF
TRBJ1-5 | TRBV2 | - | - | TGTGCCAGCAGTGAAGCACAGGGTGGAGATCAGCCCCAGCATTTT | CASSEAQGGDQPQHF
TRBJ2-7 | TRBV5-1 | - | - | TGCGCCAGTTTCCAGGAGGGCGACTACGAGCAGTACTTC | CASFQEGDYEQYF
TRBJ2-2 | TRBV27 | - | - | TGTGCCAGCAGTTCCCCTTACAGCGCGAACACCGGGGAGCTGTTTTTT | CASSSPYSANTGELFF
TRBJ2-2 | TRBV2 | - | TRBD2 | TGTGCCAGCCACCAACGGGGGGGAAGCACCGGGGAGCTGTTTTTT | CASHQRGGSTGELFF
TRBJ1-1 | TRBV7-2 | - | - | TGTGCCAGCAGCTTTTTCCCGGGGGGAAGCACTGAAGCTTTCTTT | CASSFFPGGSTEAFF
TRBJ1-1 | TRBV14 | - | - | TGTGCCAGCAGCCAAGATTGGAACGGCCCTTACCAGAACACTGAAGCTTTCTTT | CASSQDWNGPYQNTEAFF
TRBJ2-1 | TRBV5-1 | - | - | TGCGCCAGCATTGGGGTCCACTACAATGAGCAGTTCTTC | CASIGVHYNEQFF
TRBJ1-1 | TRBV7-8 | - | - | TGTGCCAGCAGCGGGGGGACCGGCACTGAAGCTTTCTTT | CASSGGTGTEAFF
TRBJ2-1 | TRBV7-2 | - | TRBD2 | TGTGCCAGCAGCGCCCGTGGGGGGGCCTACAATGAGCAGTTCTTC | CASSARGGAYNEQFF
TRBJ2-5 | TRBV7-9 | - | - | TGTGCCAGCAATTGGGGGCCTCAAGAGACCCAGTACTTC | CASNWGPQETQYF
TRBJ2-1 | TRBV21-1 | - | - | TGTGCCAGCAGCAAAGTCATTAGGGGGGCTAAAAATGAGCAGTTCTTC | CASSKVIRGAKNEQFF
TRBJ2-7 | TRBV19 | - | - | TGTGCCAGTAGTATAGGAAGTGGATGGTCCCACTACGAGCAGTACTTC | CASSIGSGWSHYEQYF
TRBJ1-1 | TRBV9 | - | TRBD1 | TGTGCCAGCAGCGCCAGGGGGGCAGCTGAAGCTTTCTTT | CASSARGAAEAFF
TRBJ2-7 | TRBV6-5 | many | - | TGTGCCAGCAGTTACGGGGGACACGAGCAGTACTTC | CASSYGGHEQYF
TRBJ1-1 | TRBV6-1 | - | - | TGTGCCAGCAGTGAATGGGGACATCTGAACACTGAAGCTTTCTTT | CASSEWGHLNTEAFF
TRBJ2-7 | TRBV5-1 | - | - | TGCGCCAGCAGCCCCAGGGAGGGGGCTTACGAGCAGTACTTC | CASSPREGAYEQYF
TRBJ2-1 | TRBV5-1 | - | - | TGCGCCAGTAAGGACTACAATGAGCAGTTCTTC | CASKDYNEQFF
TRBJ2-1 | TRBV10-3 | - | TRBD1 | TGTGCCATCAGATTGGGACAGGGGGTTTCCCCTAGCTCCTACAATGAGCAGTTCTTC | CAIRLGQGVSPSSYNEQFF
TRBJ2-1 | TRBV7-8 | - | - | TGTGCCAGCAGCTTAGGCCTTGGTGAGCAGTTCTTC | CASSLGLGEQFF
TRBJ1-4 | TRBV5-6 | once | - | TGTGCCAGCAGCTCTCATGAAAAACTGTTTTTT | CASSSHEKLFF
TRBJ2-7 | TRBV4-2 | - | TRBD1 | TGTGCCAGCAGCCAAGATATGGGACAGGGCTCCTACGAGCAGTACTTC | CASSQDMGQGSYEQYF
TRBJ1-5 | TRBV7-9 | large | - | TGTGCCAGCAGCTCCTCAGGGTCCGGGGATCAGCCCCAGCATTTT | CASSSSGSGDQPQHF
TRBJ1-5 | TRBV7-9 | - | TRBD1 | TGTGCCAGCAGCCTGGGACAGACTCAACAATGGCCCCAGCATTTT | CASSLGQTQQWPQHF
TRBJ2-1 | TRBV5-4 | - | TRBD1 | TGTGCCAGCAGCTTGGGACAGGGCTCCTACAATGAGCAGTTCTTC | CASSLGQGSYNEQFF
TRBJ1-1 | TRBV28 | - | - | TGTGCCAGCACCGACTTGGGAACGGGTGAAGCTTTCTTT | CASTDLGTGEAFF
TRBJ1-5 | TRBV6-1 | medium-sized | - | TGTGCCAGCAGTGAACGCTATAGACTAAATAGCAATCAGCCCCAGCATTTT | CASSERYRLNSNQPQHF